The present T cell receptor beta chain was sequenced within a study of T cells and Merkel cell carcinoma outcomes. Assay used: immunoSEQ multiplex PCR; TCRdb lists only in-frame clones, some missing. The sample has around 15,000 clones; approximately 80% are singletons. The CDR3 is 16 residues long. Trimming took 4 bases from V and 8 from J, leaving 21 bases between them. Germline CDR1 is LGHNA and CDR2 is YNFKEQ. The sample consisted of tumor tissue from Merkel cell carcinoma. V gene TRBV4-2 combines with J gene TRBJ2-1; D might be TRBD2 (6 bases). This sequence originates from a human donor with Merkel cell carcinoma. DNA of the CDR3: TGTGCCAGCAGCCTGCATCCTGGGGGAGGAGTCGATGAGCAGTTCTTC. Its translation is CASSLHPGGGVDEQFF.